This record looks at one T cell receptor (beta chain) sequence and its context. These data come from a study of shared clonotypes between healthy human individuals. Naive CD8 cells were CD45RO-negative, positively selected for CCR7, excluding terminally differentiated effector memory CD45RA+ cells. Germline values: CDR1 MRHNA, CDR2 SNTAGT. CDR3 length: 19 amino acids. Losses at the gene ends were 8 bases for V and 0 bases for J; bases not matched to a gene: 18. Assay used: immunoSEQ multiplex PCR; TCRdb lists only in-frame clones, some missing. The table shows hundreds of thousands of clones, with around 90% occurring only once.

The V and J genes are TRBV6-4 and TRBJ2-3, with 9 positions matching TRBD2. The sequenced material came from naive CD8+ T cells sorted from blood. The sequence was collected from a man in his thirties or forties in good health. The CDR3 reads CASPEVLSGRTTSTDTQYF. The CDR3 region has the DNA TGTGCCAGCCCTGAAGTCCTTAGCGGGAGAACGACCAGCACAGATACGCAGTATTTT.